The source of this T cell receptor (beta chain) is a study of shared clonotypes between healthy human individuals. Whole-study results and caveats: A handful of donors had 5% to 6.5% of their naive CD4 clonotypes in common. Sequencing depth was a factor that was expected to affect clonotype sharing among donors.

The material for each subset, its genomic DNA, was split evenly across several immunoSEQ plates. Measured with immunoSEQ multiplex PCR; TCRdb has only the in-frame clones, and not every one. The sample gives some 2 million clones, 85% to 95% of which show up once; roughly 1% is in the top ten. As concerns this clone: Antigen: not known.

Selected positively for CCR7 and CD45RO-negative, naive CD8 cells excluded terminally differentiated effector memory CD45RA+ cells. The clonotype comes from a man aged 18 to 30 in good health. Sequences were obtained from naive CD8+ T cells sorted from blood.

The CDR3 coding sequence is TGTGCCAGCAACGCAGATACGCAGTATTTT. Its translation is CASNADTQYF. V is TRBV6-6 and J is TRBJ2-3, with no clear D. The CDR3 extends over 10 amino acids. V lost 7 bases to trimming and J lost 4 bases, with 3 bases between them. Per the germline V gene, CDR1 is MNHNY and CDR2 is SVGAGI (reference sequence).